Listed below are T cell receptor beta chains from one sample, sequenced in a study of blood T cell repertoires in COVID-19. The table came from immunoSEQ multiplex PCR; TCRdb's copy has only in-frame clones and leaves some out. The sample lists about 90,000 clones, roughly 84% occurring once. The specimen was peripheral blood. The receptors derive from a woman of 80 years or more with active or convalescent COVID-19. Each CDR3 is given with its conserved first and last residue. The D gene is left open where the match is weak. Clone size appears in some rows only: once, few, many, or a class for an expanded clone.

>TRBJ2-3|-|TRBD2|TRBV20-1
TGCAGTGCTAGTCGGGGGGTAGGTTCAGATACGCAGTATTTT
CSASRGVGSDTQYF
>TRBJ2-3|once|TRBD2|TRBV9
TGTGCCAGCAGCGTAGAGGCTAGCGGGGGGGCATATGCAGATACGCAGTATTTT
CASSVEASGGAYADTQYF
>TRBJ2-7|-|TRBD1|TRBV11-3
TGTGCCAGCAGCTTAAATACGCGGGACAGGGGCGGGCAGTACTTC
CASSLNTRDRGGQYF
>TRBJ1-4|few|-|TRBV28
TGTGCCAGCAGTTTATCAGGCAGGGGTAATGAAAAACTGTTTTTT
CASSLSGRGNEKLFF
>TRBJ1-4|-|TRBD1|TRBV28
TGTGCCAGCAGTTTACAGGACAGGGGGCGACGTTACGAAAAACTGTTTTTT
CASSLQDRGRRYEKLFF
>TRBJ1-5|-|TRBD1|TRBV19
TGTGCCAGTAGTACGAAGGGACAGAGCCTGCGGGCGATAAATCAGCCCCAGCATTTT
CASSTKGQSLRAINQPQHF
>TRBJ1-6|few|-|TRBV5-4
TGTGCCAGCAGCTTGGAGAGTTCACCCCTCCACTTT
CASSLESSPLHF
>TRBJ1-1|once|-|TRBV29-1
TGCAGCGTTGAAAGCCGGTTGAACACTGAAGCTTTCTTT
CSVESRLNTEAFF
>TRBJ2-3|-|-|TRBV19
TGTGCCAGTAGTATAAGGAGCCGGCAGACAGATACGCAGTATTTT
CASSIRSRQTDTQYF
>TRBJ2-2|-|-|TRBV7-2
TGTGCCAGCAGCTTAGTTGGAACAGGTTACACCGGGGAGCTGTTTTTT
CASSLVGTGYTGELFF
>TRBJ2-7|-|TRBD2|TRBV14
TGTGCCAGCAGCCAATTTATCGGGCGGGGGGGTGCCGAGTACTTC
CASSQFIGRGGAEYF
>TRBJ2-2|-|TRBD2|TRBV5-1
TGCGCCAGCAGCCCCGGGACTAGCGGTAACACCGGGGAGCTGTTTTTT
CASSPGTSGNTGELFF
>TRBJ2-2|-|-|TRBV6-5
TGTGCCAGCAGTTTCGTACAGGGAGCCAACGGGGAGCTGTTTTTT
CASSFVQGANGELFF
>TRBJ2-2|-|-|TRBV5-6
TGTGCCAGCAGCTTGTGGCTCAGGGCGAACACCGGGGAGCTGTTTTTT
CASSLWLRANTGELFF
>TRBJ2-1|-|TRBD2|TRBV24-1
TGTGCCACCAGTGATCACAGGACTAGCGGATTCTACAATGAGCAGTTCTTC
CATSDHRTSGFYNEQFF
>TRBJ1-1|-|-|TRBV5-8
TGTGCCAGCAGCTTGGACATTGGTGAAGCTTTCTTT
CASSLDIGEAFF
>TRBJ2-3|once|TRBD1|TRBV19
TGTGCCAGTAGTGGGGGGACAGGGGGCTTCTCAGATACGCAGTATTTT
CASSGGTGGFSDTQYF
>TRBJ1-3|-|-|TRBV9
TGTGCCAGCAGCGAATTACAGGGCCCCTTCTCTGGAAACACCATATATTTT
CASSELQGPFSGNTIYF
>TRBJ2-7|-|-|TRBV6-1
TGTGCCAGCAGTGATTGGGGGGTCCGTCCCTACGAGCAGTACTTC
CASSDWGVRPYEQYF
>TRBJ2-1|-|-|TRBV6-2/TRBV6-3
TGTGCCAGCAGTTATGAGCGCATCAATGAGCAGTTCTTC
CASSYERINEQFF
>TRBJ1-1|-|-|TRBV5-1
TGCGCCAGCAGGTCACAAGAGAACACTGAAGCTTTCTTT
CASRSQENTEAFF
>TRBJ1-1|few|-|TRBV5-1
TGCGCCAGCACCCTTAATGCGGTGAACACTGAAGCTTTCTTT
CASTLNAVNTEAFF
>TRBJ1-3|-|TRBD1|TRBV19
TGTGCCAGTACCACGGGACAGGGGACCTCTGGAAACACCATATATTTT
CASTTGQGTSGNTIYF
>TRBJ2-2|-|-|TRBV7-9
TGTGCCAGCAGCCTCCGGGACTCAAACACCGGGGAGCTGTTTTTT
CASSLRDSNTGELFF
>TRBJ1-1|-|-|TRBV5-1
TGCGCCAGCAGGAGACTCATAAGGGGGACTGAAGCTTTCTTT
CASRRLIRGTEAFF
>TRBJ1-6|-|TRBD1|TRBV4-1
TGCGCCAGCAGCCAAGACAGGGGGCTGGATTCACCCCTCCACTTT
CASSQDRGLDSPLHF
>TRBJ1-5|-|-|TRBV6-1
TGTGCCAGCAGTGAGATCCCCGAGGAGCCCCAGCATTTT
CASSEIPEEPQHF
>TRBJ1-5|once|TRBD1|TRBV15
TGTGCCACCAGCAGGAGGGGAGAGGGGGCTGGGCAGCCCCAGCATTTT
CATSRRGEGAGQPQHF
>TRBJ1-5|-|-|TRBV5-5
TGTGCCAGCAGCCCTATGGACAGTGCCCTTCCCCAGCATTTT
CASSPMDSALPQHF
>TRBJ1-3|-|-|TRBV7-6
TGTGCCAGCAGCCCCCGCGGGGGTTCGGGTGGAAACACCATATATTTT
CASSPRGGSGGNTIYF
>TRBJ2-3|-|TRBD2|TRBV14
TGTGCCAGCAGCCCGGGACTAGCGGGCTCCACAGATACGCAGTATTTT
CASSPGLAGSTDTQYF
>TRBJ1-2|-|-|TRBV2
TGTGCCAGCAGCCCATCGGGGGGGGCGAGTGGCTACACCTTC
CASSPSGGASGYTF
>TRBJ1-4|once|-|TRBV7-9
TGTGCCAGCAGCTTAGTCGTGATAGGGGCGCGTAGTGTTGAAAAACTGTTTTTT
CASSLVVIGARSVEKLFF
>TRBJ1-5|once|-|TRBV6-4
TGTGCCAGCAGTCAAGAGATCAATCAGCCCCAGCATTTT
CASSQEINQPQHF
>TRBJ2-7|-|-|TRBV5-6
TGTGCCAGCAGCTCGGCAGGGAACTACGAGCAGTACTTC
CASSSAGNYEQYF
>TRBJ2-7|-|-|TRBV21-1
TGTGCCAGCAGCCACCCCGGGGACGAGCAGTACTTC
CASSHPGDEQYF
>TRBJ1-1|-|TRBD1|TRBV18
TGTGCCAGCTCAGCCACAGGGGTGAGCACTGAAGCTTTCTTT
CASSATGVSTEAFF